Sequencing of this T cell receptor (beta chain) was carried out in a study of OX40 agonist ivuxolimab in advanced cancers. At the level of the study: Patients received ivuxolimab, an agonistic anti-OX40 (CD134) antibody. Study-level results: At 0.1 to 3.0 mg/kg and by week 6, clonal expansion occurred in CD4+ and CD8+ blood T cells. In the expanded peripheral T cells, antigen specificity was never determined.

Here immunoSEQ multiplex PCR was the method, and the copy in TCRdb shows in-frame clones only, minus some. The table lists under 90,000 clones, roughly 90% of them singletons, with 2.5% in the top ten. About this clone itself: Its antigen is unidentified.

Trimming removed 1 base at V and 5 bases at J, with 8 bases between. Germline assignment: CDR1 LNHNV and CDR2 YYDKDF (reference sequence). This CDR3 is 13 amino acids long. This TCR came from an adult with an advanced solid tumor such as melanoma, head and neck, liver or kidney cancer. The sequencing used CD4+ or CD8+ T cells sorted from blood, collected in a trial of the OX40 agonist ivuxolimab. The chain has TRBV15 and TRBJ2-5, with no clear D. In DNA, the CDR3 is TGTGCCACCAGCAGAGCTGCTAGGGAGACCCAGTACTTC. Protein product: CATSRAARETQYF.